The clone carrying this T cell receptor (beta chain) was recorded a few times. This sample is drawn from a study of blood T cell repertoires in COVID-19. Sequenced by immunoSEQ multiplex PCR; TCRdb stores in-frame clones only, minus some. The table has more than 95,000 clones, 65% to 90% seen once. V lost 10 bases, J lost 5 bases, and 18 bases lay in between. In germline, CDR1 is LNHDA, CDR2 SQIVND (reference sequence). This CDR3 spans 14 amino acids. The sequence came from a man in his sixties with acute or convalescent COVID-19. Sequences were obtained from peripheral blood. The V gene is TRBV19, the J gene TRBJ1-5, with TRBD1 as a possible D gene (5 bases). CDR3 nucleotide sequence: TGTGCCACCGCTATTTGGGGAGGGGATCAGCCCCAGCATTTT. This gives the protein CATAIWGGDQPQHF.